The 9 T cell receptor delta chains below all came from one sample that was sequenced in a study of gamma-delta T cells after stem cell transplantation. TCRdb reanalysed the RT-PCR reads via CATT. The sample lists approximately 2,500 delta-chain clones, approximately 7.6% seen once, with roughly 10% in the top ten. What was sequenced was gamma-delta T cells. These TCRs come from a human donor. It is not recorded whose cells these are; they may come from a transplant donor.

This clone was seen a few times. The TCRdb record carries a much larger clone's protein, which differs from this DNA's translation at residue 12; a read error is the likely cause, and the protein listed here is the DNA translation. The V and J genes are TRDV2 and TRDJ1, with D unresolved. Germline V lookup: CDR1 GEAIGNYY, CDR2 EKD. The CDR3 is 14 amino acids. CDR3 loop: CACDSVLYTDKPIF. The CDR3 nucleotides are TGTGCCTGTGACTCGGTACTTTACACCGATAAACCCATCTTT.

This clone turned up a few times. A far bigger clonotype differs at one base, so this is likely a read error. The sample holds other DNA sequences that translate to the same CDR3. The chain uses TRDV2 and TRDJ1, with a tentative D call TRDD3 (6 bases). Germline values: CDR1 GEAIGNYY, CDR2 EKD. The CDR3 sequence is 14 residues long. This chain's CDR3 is CACDTVGATDKLIF. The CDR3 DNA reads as TGTGCCTGCGACACGGTGGGGGCCACCGATAAACTCATCTTT.

The CDR3 sequence: CACDLLGGYEGTTDKLIF. The DNA of the CDR3 is TGTGCCTGTGACTTGTTGGGGGGATATGAAGGCACCACCGATAAACTCATCTTT. V gene TRDV2 combines with J gene TRDJ1; 8 bases agree with TRDD3. V lost 3 bases and J lost 1; bases outside the gene matches: 15. CDR3 size: 18 residues. Germline-derived CDR1 and CDR2 are GEAIGNYY and EKD.

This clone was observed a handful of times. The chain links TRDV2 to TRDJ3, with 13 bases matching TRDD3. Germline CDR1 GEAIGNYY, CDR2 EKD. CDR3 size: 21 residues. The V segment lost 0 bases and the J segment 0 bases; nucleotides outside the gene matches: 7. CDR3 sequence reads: CACDTITGGYATSWDTRQMFF. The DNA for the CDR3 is TGTGCCTGTGACACCATTACTGGGGGATACGCTACCTCCTGGGACACCCGACAGATGTTTTTC.

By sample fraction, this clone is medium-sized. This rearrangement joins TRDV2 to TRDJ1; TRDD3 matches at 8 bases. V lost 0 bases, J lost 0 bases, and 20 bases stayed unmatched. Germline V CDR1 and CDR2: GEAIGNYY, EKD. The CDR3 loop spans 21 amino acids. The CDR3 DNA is TGTGCCTGTGACACCGTTCCCTTAGCATCTGGGGGACAAGGAAACACCGATAAACTCATCTTT. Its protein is CACDTVPLASGGQGNTDKLIF.

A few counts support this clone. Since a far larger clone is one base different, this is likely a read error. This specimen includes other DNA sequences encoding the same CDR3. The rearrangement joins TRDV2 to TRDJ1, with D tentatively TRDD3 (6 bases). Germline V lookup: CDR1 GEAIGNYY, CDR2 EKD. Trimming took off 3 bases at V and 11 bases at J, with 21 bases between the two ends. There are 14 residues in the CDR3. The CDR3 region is CACDPTGPPSELIF. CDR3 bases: TGTGCCTGTGACCCTACTGGGCCTCCCTCGGAGCTCATCTTT.

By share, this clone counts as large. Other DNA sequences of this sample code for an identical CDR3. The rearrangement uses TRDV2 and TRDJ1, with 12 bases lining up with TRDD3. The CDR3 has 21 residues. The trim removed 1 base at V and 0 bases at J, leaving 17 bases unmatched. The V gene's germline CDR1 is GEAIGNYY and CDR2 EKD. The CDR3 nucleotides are TGTGCCTGTGACACTCTCCCTACCCTGGGGGATACGGGACCTTACACCGATAAACTCATCTTT. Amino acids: CACDTLPTLGDTGPYTDKLIF.

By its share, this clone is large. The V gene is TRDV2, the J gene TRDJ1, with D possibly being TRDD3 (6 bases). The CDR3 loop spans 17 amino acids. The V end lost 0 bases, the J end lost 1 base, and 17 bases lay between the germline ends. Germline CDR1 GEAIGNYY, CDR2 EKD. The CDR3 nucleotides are TGTGCCTGTGACACCCTGGGGACCCTGCGGGTCACCGATAAACTCATCTTT. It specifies CACDTLGTLRVTDKLIF.

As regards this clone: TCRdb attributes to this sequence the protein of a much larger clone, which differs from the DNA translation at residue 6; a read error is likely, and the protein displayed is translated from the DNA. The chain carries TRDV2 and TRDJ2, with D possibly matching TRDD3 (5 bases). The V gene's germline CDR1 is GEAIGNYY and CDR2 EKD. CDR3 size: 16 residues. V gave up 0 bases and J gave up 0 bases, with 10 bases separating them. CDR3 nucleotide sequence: TGTGCCTGTGACACCATAGGGGGCCCTTTGACAGCACAACTCTTCTTT. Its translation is CACDTIGGPLTAQLFF.